This T cell receptor (beta chain) was sequenced in a study of preoperative IRX-2 immunotherapy in early breast cancer. Measured with immunoSEQ multiplex PCR; TCRdb has only the in-frame clones, and not every one. The sample has roughly 57,000 clones; around 94% are singletons. Treatment here: preoperative locoregional IRX-2 cytokine immunotherapy. Per germline, CDR1 KGHSH and CDR2 LQKENI. With 2 bases removed from V and 3 bases from J, the gap between germline ends came to 8 bases. This CDR3 spans 13 amino acids. This sequence was found in a human donor with breast cancer. The specimen was collected from a patient treated with IRX-2 immunotherapy. The chain couples TRBV18 to TRBJ2-7; tentatively, D is TRBD1 (5 bases). The DNA for the CDR3 is TGTGCCAGCTCACCATTCCAGGGCTACGAGCAGTACTTC. Residues: CASSPFQGYEQYF.